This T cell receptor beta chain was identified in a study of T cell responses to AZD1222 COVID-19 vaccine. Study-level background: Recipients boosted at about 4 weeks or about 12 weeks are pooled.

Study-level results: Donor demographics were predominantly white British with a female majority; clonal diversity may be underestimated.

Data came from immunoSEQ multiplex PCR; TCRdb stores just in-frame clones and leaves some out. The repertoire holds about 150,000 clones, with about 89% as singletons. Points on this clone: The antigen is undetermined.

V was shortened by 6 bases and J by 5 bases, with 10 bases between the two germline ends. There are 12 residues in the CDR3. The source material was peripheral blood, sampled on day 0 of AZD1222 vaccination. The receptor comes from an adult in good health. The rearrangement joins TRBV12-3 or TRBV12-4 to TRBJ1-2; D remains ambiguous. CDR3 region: CASSQTAYGYTF. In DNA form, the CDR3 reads TGTGCCAGCAGCCAGACGGCTTATGGCTACACCTTC.